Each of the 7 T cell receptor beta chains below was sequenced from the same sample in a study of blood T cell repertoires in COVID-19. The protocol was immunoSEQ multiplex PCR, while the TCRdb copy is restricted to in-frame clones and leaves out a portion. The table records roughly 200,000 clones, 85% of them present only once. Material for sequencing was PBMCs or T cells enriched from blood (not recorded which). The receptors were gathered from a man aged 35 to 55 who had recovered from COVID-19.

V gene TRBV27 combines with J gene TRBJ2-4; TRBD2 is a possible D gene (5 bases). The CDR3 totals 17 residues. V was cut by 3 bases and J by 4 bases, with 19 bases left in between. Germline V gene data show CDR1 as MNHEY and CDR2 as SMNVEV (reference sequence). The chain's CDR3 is CASSFPHGEGLKNIQYF. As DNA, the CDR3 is TGTGCCAGCAGTTTCCCCCACGGTGAGGGTCTTAAAAACATTCAGTACTTC.

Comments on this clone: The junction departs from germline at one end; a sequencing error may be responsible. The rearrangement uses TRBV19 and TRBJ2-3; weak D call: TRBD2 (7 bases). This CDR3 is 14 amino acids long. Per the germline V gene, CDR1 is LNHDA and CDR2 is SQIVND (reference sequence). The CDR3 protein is CASSPGGGTNTQYF. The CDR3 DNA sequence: TGTGCCAGTAGCCCTGGGGGGGGCACAAATACGCAGTATTTT.

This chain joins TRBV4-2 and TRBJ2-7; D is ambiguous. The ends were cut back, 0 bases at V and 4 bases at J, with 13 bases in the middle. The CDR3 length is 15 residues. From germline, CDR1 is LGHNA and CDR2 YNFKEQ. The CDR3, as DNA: TGTGCCAGCAGCCAAGATCAAATAGCCCAGTACGAGCAGTACTTC. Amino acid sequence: CASSQDQIAQYEQYF.

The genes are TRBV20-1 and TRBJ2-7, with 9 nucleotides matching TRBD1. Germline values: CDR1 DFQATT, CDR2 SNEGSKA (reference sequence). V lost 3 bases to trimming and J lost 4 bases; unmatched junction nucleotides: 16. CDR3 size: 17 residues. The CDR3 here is CSASAPSGTGWVYEQYF. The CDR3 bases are TGCAGTGCTAGTGCGCCCTCCGGGACAGGGTGGGTGTACGAGCAGTACTTC.

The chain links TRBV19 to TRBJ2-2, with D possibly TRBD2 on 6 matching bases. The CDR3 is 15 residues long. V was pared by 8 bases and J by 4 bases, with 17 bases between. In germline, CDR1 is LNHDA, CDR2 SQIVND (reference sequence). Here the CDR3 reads CASAAEGFGTGELFF. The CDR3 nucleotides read TGTGCCAGTGCCGCGGAGGGCTTCGGCACCGGGGAGCTGTTTTTT.

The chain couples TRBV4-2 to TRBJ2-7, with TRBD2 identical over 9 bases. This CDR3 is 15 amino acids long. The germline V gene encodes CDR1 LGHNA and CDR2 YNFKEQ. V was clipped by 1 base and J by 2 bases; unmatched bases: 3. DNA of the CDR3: TGTGCCAGCAGCCAAGTTGCGGGAGGGCCCTACGAGCAGTACTTC. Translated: CASSQVAGGPYEQYF.

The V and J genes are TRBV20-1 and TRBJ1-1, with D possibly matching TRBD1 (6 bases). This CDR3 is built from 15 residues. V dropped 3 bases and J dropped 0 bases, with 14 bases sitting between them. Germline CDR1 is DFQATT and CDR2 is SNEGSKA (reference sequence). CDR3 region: CSASPSTGLNTEAFF. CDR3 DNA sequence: TGCAGTGCTAGTCCATCGACAGGATTGAACACTGAAGCTTTCTTT.